One and the same sample provided the 17 T cell receptor beta chains below, sequenced in a study of cytomegalovirus exposure and HLA in healthy donors. PCR employed 60 Vbeta and 13 Jbeta primers. Repertoires were generated with immunoSEQ multiplex PCR, while TCRdb's copy carries only in-frame clones and drops some. This table holds a few hundred thousand clones, under 90% found once. Sequencing input: PBMCs. These receptors all stem from a girl aged 2-9 years in good health and CMV-seronegative.

This CDR3 reads CASSPTRTGKDVEQYF. The CDR3 nucleotides are TGTGCCAGCAGCCCCACCCGGACAGGGAAGGACGTCGAGCAGTACTTC. The chain is built from TRBV2 and TRBJ2-7, with 8 bases matching TRBD1. Germline V CDR1 and CDR2: SNHLY, FYNNEI. V gave up 6 bases and J gave up 6 bases; unmatched junction bases: 16. The CDR3 runs 16 residues.

The V gene is TRBV7-9, the J gene TRBJ2-7, with 10 bases that match TRBD1. Looked up from germline, CDR1 is SEHNR and CDR2 is FQNEAQ (reference sequence). The CDR3 consists of 15 residues. V was pared by 4 bases and J by 3 bases, with 6 bases of the junction left unmatched. DNA of the CDR3: TGTGCCAGCAGCTCCGGGACAGGGGTGTACTACGAGCAGTACTTC. It translates to CASSSGTGVYYEQYF.

The chain combines TRBV4-1 with TRBJ1-6; 9 bases are shared with TRBD1. V was clipped by 3 bases and J by 6 bases; unmatched bases: 12. This CDR3 contains 18 residues. Germline CDR1 is MGHRA and CDR2 is YSYEKL. In DNA, the CDR3 is TGCGCCAGCAGCCAGCGACCGGAACAGGGGGCGCCTAATTCACCCCTCCACTTT. Translating it yields CASSQRPEQGAPNSPLHF.

The V gene is TRBV2, the J gene TRBJ2-7, with D tentatively TRBD2 (6 bases). Trimming stripped 8 bases from V and 3 bases from J, with 14 bases between. Germline assignment: CDR1 SNHLY and CDR2 FYNNEI. The CDR3 runs 13 residues. CDR3 bases: TGTGCCAGCCGTGGCGGGGATTTCTACGAGCAGTACTTC. Encoded protein: CASRGGDFYEQYF.

This clone was picked up one time. J is TRBJ2-1 and V is TRBV7-9; TRBD2 might be the D (5 bases). The CDR3 is 14 residues long. Trimming stripped 1 base from V and 4 bases from J, with 8 bases between. CDR1 is SEHNR, CDR2 FQNEAQ, per germline (reference sequence). CDR3 in DNA: TGTGCCAGCAGCTTAGACGGGAATTACAATGAGCAGTTCTTC. This gives the protein CASSLDGNYNEQFF.

Only a few counts were recorded for this clone. The CDR3 DNA sequence: TGTGCCAGCTCCCTGGGACAGCTAAGCTCCTATAATTCACCCCTCCACTTT. Its translation: CASSLGQLSSYNSPLHF. The gene calls are TRBV18 and TRBJ1-6, with 7 bases fitting TRBD1. There are 17 residues in the CDR3. The trim removed 6 bases at V and 0 bases at J, leaving 8 bases unmatched. Germline lookup yields CDR1 KGHSH and CDR2 LQKENI.

This clone was recorded a few times. The chain couples TRBV6-1 to TRBJ1-1; a possible D gene is TRBD1 (5 bases). Trimming took off 3 bases at V and 6 bases at J, with 8 bases between the two ends. This CDR3 is 12 amino acids long. Germline CDR1 is MNHNS and CDR2 is SASEGT. The CDR3 here is CASSDQGPEAFF. As DNA, the CDR3 is TGTGCCAGCAGTGACCAGGGTCCTGAAGCTTTCTTT.

The gene calls are TRBV10-3 and TRBJ2-1; 9 bases line up with TRBD2. Germline V gene lookup returns CDR1 ENHRY and CDR2 SYGVKD. Losses at the gene ends were 5 bases for V and 7 bases for J; bases not matched to a gene: 6. CDR3 length: 14 residues. The CDR3: CAISTAGGGNEQFF. The CDR3 bases are TGTGCCATCAGTACCGCGGGAGGGGGTAATGAGCAGTTCTTC.

This clone was counted a single time. The chain uses TRBV2 and TRBJ2-1; 8 bases match TRBD2. CDR3 length: 15 residues. Per the germline V gene, CDR1 is SNHLY and CDR2 is FYNNEI. The junction had 12 bases not matched to a gene; V was cut back by 6 bases and J by 8 bases. In DNA form, the CDR3 reads TGTGCCAGCAGCAGCGACGGGAGGGTGATTGATGAGCAGTTCTTC. It codes for CASSSDGRVIDEQFF.

The chain uses TRBV2 and TRBJ2-3; 14 bases match TRBD2. This CDR3 has 16 amino acids. Trimming at V came to 3 bases and at J to 5 bases, leaving 4 bases not matched to a gene. The germline V gene has CDR1 SNHLY and CDR2 FYNNEI. The CDR3 sequence: CASSDRLAGGVDTQYF. The CDR3 bases are TGTGCCAGCAGTGACCGACTAGCGGGAGGGGTAGATACGCAGTATTTT.

V usage is TRBV14 and J usage is TRBJ1-1; D uncertain. CDR3 length: 12 residues. CDR1 and CDR2 from the germline V gene are SGHDN and FVKESK. V lost 2 bases to trimming and J lost 2 bases, with 3 bases between them. CDR3 DNA sequence: TGTGCCAGCAGCCAAACTAACACTGAAGCTTTCTTT. It encodes CASSQTNTEAFF.

The chain employs TRBV4-1 and TRBJ1-6, with 7 positions matching TRBD1. With V trimmed by 4 bases and J by 8 bases, 8 bases remained unmatched. CDR3 size: 15 residues. The germline CDR1 and CDR2 sequences are MGHRA and YSYEKL. This CDR3 reads CASSPWDSHYSPLHF. The CDR3 DNA is TGCGCCAGCAGCCCCTGGGACAGCCACTATTCACCCCTCCACTTT.

This clone was seen once. The chain combines TRBV30 with TRBJ2-5; D not certain. This CDR3 has 10 amino acids. The germline gives CDR1 GTSNPN, CDR2 SVGIG (reference sequence). V lost 0 bases and J 13 bases, leaving 9 bases between the germline ends. In DNA, the CDR3 is TGTGCCTGGAGTGTTGGGCCCCTGTACTTC. Translating gives CAWSVGPLYF.

V gene TRBV5-6 combines with J gene TRBJ2-5; the D gene is possibly TRBD1 (5 bases). The germline V gene encodes CDR1 SGHDT and CDR2 YYEEEE. The CDR3 has 14 residues. Trimming removed 3 bases at V and 1 base at J, with 10 bases between. The CDR3 sequence: CASSWAGSQETQYF. CDR3 bases: TGTGCCAGCAGCTGGGCAGGGTCCCAAGAGACCCAGTACTTC.

This clone came up once. The chain uses TRBV6-5 and TRBJ1-5; no clear D. V gave up 2 bases and J gave up 4 bases, with 6 bases separating them. The CDR3 sequence is 13 residues long. The germline V gene encodes CDR1 MNHEY and CDR2 SVGAGI. In DNA, the CDR3 is TGTGCCAGCAGTTACCGGGAGAATCAGCCCCAGCATTTT. Encoded protein: CASSYRENQPQHF.

The V call is TRBV28, the J call TRBJ1-2, with D possibly TRBD1 on 6 matching bases. CDR3 length: 14 residues. The germline V and J ends were trimmed by 4 bases and 8 bases, with 17 bases remaining between them. From germline, CDR1 is MDHEN and CDR2 SYDVKM. The CDR3 is CASSSDGGARGYTF. In DNA form, the CDR3 reads TGTGCCAGCAGTTCCGACGGGGGGGCGCGAGGCTACACCTTC.

The V call is TRBV7-9, the J call TRBJ1-1; D is unclear. The CDR3 runs 13 residues. In germline, CDR1 is SEHNR, CDR2 FQNEAQ (reference sequence). With 1 base removed from V and 6 bases from J, the gap between germline ends came to 9 bases. In nucleotides, the CDR3 is TGTGCCAGCAGCTTAGACAGAACACCTGAAGCTTTCTTT. Translating it yields CASSLDRTPEAFF.